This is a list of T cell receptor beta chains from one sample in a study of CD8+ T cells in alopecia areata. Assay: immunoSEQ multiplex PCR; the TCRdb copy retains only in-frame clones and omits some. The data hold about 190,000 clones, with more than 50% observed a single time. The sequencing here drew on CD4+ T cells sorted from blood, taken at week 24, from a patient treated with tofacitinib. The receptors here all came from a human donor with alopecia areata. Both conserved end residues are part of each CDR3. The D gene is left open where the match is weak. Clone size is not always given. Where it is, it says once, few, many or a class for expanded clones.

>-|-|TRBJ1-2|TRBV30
TGTGCCTTCGGCGGGGCCATTGGCTACACCTTC
CAFGGAIGYTF
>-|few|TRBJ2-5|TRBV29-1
TGCAGCGTTGGAGGGGAAGAGACCCAGTACTTC
CSVGGEETQYF
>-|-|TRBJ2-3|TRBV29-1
TGCAGCGCCAGGATCCCGGGAACAGATACGCAGTATTTT
CSARIPGTDTQYF
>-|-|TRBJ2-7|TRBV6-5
TGTGCCAGCAGTACCCCCCGGACTTCCTACGAGCAGTACTTC
CASSTPRTSYEQYF
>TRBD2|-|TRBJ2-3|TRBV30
TGTGCCTGGAGTATACTAGCGGGGAGCACAGATACGCAGTATTTT
CAWSILAGSTDTQYF
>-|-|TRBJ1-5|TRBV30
TGTGCCTGGAGCCAGAGTGATGGGCAGCCCCAGCATTTT
CAWSQSDGQPQHF
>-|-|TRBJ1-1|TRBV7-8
TGTGCCAGCAGCCCAGGCAGGGCCACTGAAGCTTTCTTT
CASSPGRATEAFF
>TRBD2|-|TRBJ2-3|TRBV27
TGTGCCAGCAGTTTCAGCGGGGGGGCCCTGGGAGATACGCAGTATTTT
CASSFSGGALGDTQYF
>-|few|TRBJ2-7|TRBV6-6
TGTGCCAGCTCCCCAAAGGGTTCCTCCTACGAGCAGTACTTC
CASSPKGSSYEQYF
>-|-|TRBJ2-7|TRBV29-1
TGCAGCTGTTTAGGGGTCCTGGACGAGCAGTACTTC
CSCLGVLDEQYF
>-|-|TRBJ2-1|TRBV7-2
TGTGCCAGCAGCTTAGGCCGTCTCGATGAGCAGTTCTTC
CASSLGRLDEQFF
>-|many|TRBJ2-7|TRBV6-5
TGTGCCAGCACCCGTGGCACGGGGGAGCAGTACTTC
CASTRGTGEQYF
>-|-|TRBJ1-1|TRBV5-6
TGTGCCAGCAGCTTGGGGACGCGGCAGGAGAACACTGAAGCTTTCTTT
CASSLGTRQENTEAFF
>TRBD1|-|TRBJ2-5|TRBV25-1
TGTGCCAGCAGTGAATATCAGGGGGCGGGCGAGACCCAGTACTTC
CASSEYQGAGETQYF
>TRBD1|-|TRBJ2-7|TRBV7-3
TGTGCCAGCAGCTTCGACAGGGACTCCTACGAGCAGTACTTC
CASSFDRDSYEQYF
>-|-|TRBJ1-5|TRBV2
TGTGCCAGCAGTGAGAGCATGCGGAATCAGCCCCAGCATTTT
CASSESMRNQPQHF
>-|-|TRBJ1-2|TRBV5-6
TGTGCCAGCAGCCCCTCGGACAGTCGGAATGGCTACACCTTC
CASSPSDSRNGYTF
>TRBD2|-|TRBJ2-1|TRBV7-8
TGTGCCAGCAGCCCGGGACTAGCGTATGTGTCCGACTACAATGAGCAGTTCTTC
CASSPGLAYVSDYNEQFF
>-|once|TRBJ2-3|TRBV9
TGTGCCAGCAGCACTAGCCCTAGCACAGATACGCAGTATTTT
CASSTSPSTDTQYF
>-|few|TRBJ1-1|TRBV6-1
TGTGCCAGCAGACAGGGTGTGTTTACTGAAGCTTTCTTT
CASRQGVFTEAFF
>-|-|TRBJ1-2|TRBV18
TGTGCCAGCTCACCACCTCTCTCTGAGAGGAACTATGGCTACACCTTC
CASSPPLSERNYGYTF
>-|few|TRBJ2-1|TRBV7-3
TGTGCCAGCAGTGTTGCCCCGAGCTCCTACAATGAGCAGTTCTTC
CASSVAPSSYNEQFF
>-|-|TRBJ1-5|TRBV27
TGTGCCAGCAGTTTATCGTCGGGCAGGGTAGGACAGCCCCAGCATTTT
CASSLSSGRVGQPQHF
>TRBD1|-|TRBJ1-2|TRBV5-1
TGCGCCAGCAGCTATCAGGGGGAAGAAGGCTACACCTTC
CASSYQGEEGYTF
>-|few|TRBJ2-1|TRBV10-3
TGTGCCATCAGAACAGGGGGGGACAATGAGCAGTTCTTC
CAIRTGGDNEQFF
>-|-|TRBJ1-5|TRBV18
TGTGCCAGCTCACCACTGGCGGGTAGCAATCAGCCCCAGCATTTT
CASSPLAGSNQPQHF
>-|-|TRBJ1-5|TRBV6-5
TGTGCCAGCAGTTATTTTGGAGGGCCCCAGCATTTT
CASSYFGGPQHF
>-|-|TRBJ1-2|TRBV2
TGTGCCAGCAGTGAAGAGTCAGTCTATGGCTACACCTTC
CASSEESVYGYTF
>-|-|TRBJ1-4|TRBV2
TGTGCCAGCAGTGATAACAGCGGTCTAATGAAAAAGCTGTTTTTT
CASSDNSGLMKKLFF
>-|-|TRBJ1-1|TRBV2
TGTGCCAGCAGTGAAGAAGATGAAGCTTTCTTT
CASSEEDEAFF
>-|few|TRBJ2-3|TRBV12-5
TGTGCTAGTGCCACAATAGAGGGGAATACGCAGTATTTT
CASATIEGNTQYF
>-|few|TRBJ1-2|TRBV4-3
TGCGCCAGCAGCCAAGCGGGTGGCCAGGGAACCTATGGCTACACCTTC
CASSQAGGQGTYGYTF
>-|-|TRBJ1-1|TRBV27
TGTGCCAGCAGTTTATCTGGCCAGATGGGTTCTGAAGCTTTCTTT
CASSLSGQMGSEAFF
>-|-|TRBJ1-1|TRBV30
TGTGCCTGGAGGGATGGGGACGGGAACACTGAAGCTTTCTTT
CAWRDGDGNTEAFF
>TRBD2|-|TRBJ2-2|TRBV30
TGTGCCTGGAGATCTGGGCTAGCGGGGGGAAGGAACACCGGGGAGCTGTTTTTT
CAWRSGLAGGRNTGELFF
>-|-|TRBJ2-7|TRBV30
TGTGCCTGGAGTGTACGGGATTACGAGCAGTACTTC
CAWSVRDYEQYF
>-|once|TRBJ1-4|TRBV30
TGTGCCTGCCAGCTGGTTGGGGTGAATGAAAAACTGTTTTTT
CACQLVGVNEKLFF
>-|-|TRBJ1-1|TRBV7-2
TGTGCCAGCAGCCTGAGCTCCCGGGCAGGGGAGAGTGAAGCTTTCTTT
CASSLSSRAGESEAFF
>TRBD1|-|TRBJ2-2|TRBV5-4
TGTGCCAGCAGCGCGGGACAGGATCACACCGGGGAGCTGTTTTTT
CASSAGQDHTGELFF
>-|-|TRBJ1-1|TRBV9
TGTGCCAGCAGCCTAGGACAGTCCGAAGGCCTGAACACTGAAGCTTTCTTT
CASSLGQSEGLNTEAFF
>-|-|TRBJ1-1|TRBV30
TGTGCCTGGAGTGTACTTCAGGGGAACACTGAAGCTTTCTTT
CAWSVLQGNTEAFF
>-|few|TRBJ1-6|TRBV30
TGTGCCTGGAGTGTAGAAGGGTATAATTCACCCCTCCACTTT
CAWSVEGYNSPLHF
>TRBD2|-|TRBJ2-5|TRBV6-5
TGTGCCAGCAGCCCAGGACTAGCGGGAGAGACCCAGTACTTC
CASSPGLAGETQYF
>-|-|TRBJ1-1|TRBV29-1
TGCAGCGTGCACCGCGGGGGGAACACTGAAGCTTTCTTT
CSVHRGGNTEAFF
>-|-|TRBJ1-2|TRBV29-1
TGCAGCGTCCACACCGCATATGGCTACACCTTC
CSVHTAYGYTF